Listed here is a single T cell receptor (beta chain). Its antigen is as yet unknown. This CDR3 has 19 amino acids. Germline V gene data show CDR1 as PRHDT and CDR2 as FYEKMQ (reference sequence). The J segment lost 0 bases and the V segment lost 4 bases, leaving 14 bases of the junction unmatched. This sample stems from a study of cytomegalovirus exposure and HLA in healthy donors. Whole-study findings and limits: Highly shared sequence variants in one cluster were likely a sequencing artifact.

The PCR was carried out with 60 Vbeta primers and 13 Jbeta primers. Assay used: immunoSEQ multiplex PCR; TCRdb lists only in-frame clones, some missing. The table records over 100,000 clones, 75% to 90% of them present only once. This sequence originates from a man aged 40-55 years in good health and CMV-seronegative. This chain links TRBV13 with TRBJ1-2; TRBD1 agrees at 10 bases. Sequences were obtained from PBMCs. The CDR3 sequence: CASSSGLGTGDPSNYGYTF. In nucleotides, the CDR3 is TGTGCCAGCAGCTCCGGGTTAGGGACAGGGGACCCTTCTAACTATGGCTACACCTTC.